This T cell receptor (beta chain) came from a study of OX40 agonist ivuxolimab in advanced cancers. Study overall: Partial responses occurred in Three dose-escalation patients, one with hepatocellular carcinoma and two with cutaneous melanoma.

Germline CDR1 is MGHDK and CDR2 is SYGVNS. The V end lost 3 bases, the J end lost 5 bases, and 7 bases lay between the germline ends. This CDR3 region has 12 residues. With respect to this clone: What it recognizes is unknown.

The data were produced by immunoSEQ multiplex PCR, yet TCRdb's version contains in-frame clones alone and is incomplete. The sample contains about 82,000 clones, 85% to 90% of which appear only once. Study-level points and caveats: With doses of 0.1 to 3.0 mg/kg, CD4+ and CD8+ blood T cells had undergone clonal expansion by week 6. The work left the antigen specificity of expanded peripheral T cells undetermined.

The chain employs TRBV25-1 and TRBJ1-1; no clear D gene. The specimen comprised CD4+ or CD8+ T cells sorted from blood, sampled in a trial of the OX40 agonist ivuxolimab. The receptor was derived from an adult with an advanced solid tumor such as melanoma, head and neck, liver or kidney cancer. This CDR3 reads CASSELGTEAFF. The CDR3, as DNA: TGTGCCAGCAGTGAGTTGGGGACTGAAGCTTTCTTT.